This T cell receptor (beta chain) was obtained from a study of T-cell memory formation after mild COVID-19 (dated by TCRdb to the early 2020s). For the wider study: TCR sequence clusters from the two donors were found to be largely donor specific. Longitudinal TCRalpha and TCRbeta repertoire sequencing tracked T-cell clones expanding and contracting after mild COVID-19 in a couple of donors. The cohort was made up of two young adult volunteers, one female and one male, who were previously healthy.

In this sample, this clonotype turned up a few times. This clone's antigen is unknown. Base-call qualities are not available, and no considerably larger clone is one nucleotide away. Ficoll-Paque density gradient centrifugation was used to isolate PBMCs. CDR1 and CDR2 are read off the germline V gene as SGDLS and YYNGEE. Deletion took 7 bases off V and 4 bases off J, with a span of 17 bases between the germline ends. The CDR3 goes from the cysteine to the phenylalanine over 14 residues. Only the CDR3 portion is preserved as DNA: 42 bases, with reading frame beginning at the first base. Broader findings and caveats from the paper: Whether the second-wave clones peaking on day 37 were SARS-CoV-2 specific was not confirmed. Contracting CD4+ clones appeared mostly in the CM and EM memory subsets, whereas CD8+ clones were enriched in EMRA. Only two mild cases were covered in the study, and larger cohorts including severe cases with pre-infection samples were considered necessary. Some responding clones were detected in pre-infection memory, which suggested that pre-existing cross-reactive memory T cells had joined the SARS-CoV-2 response. Balanced CD4/CD8 phenotypes were observed for clones contracting from day 15 to 85, whereas a bias towards CD4+ was observed for a second wave of clones expanding from day 15 to 37.

This sample was sequenced with an Illumina NovaSeq 6000. cDNA libraries for TCRalpha and TCRbeta were prepared by 5'RACE using constant-segment primers, with sample barcodes and unique molecular identifiers added. Trizol reagent was used to extract RNA from every sample. The libraries were amplified in two PCR steps, and the second step added a second sample barcode and Illumina TruSeq adapters. Sequencing of the libraries was done on an Illumina NovaSeq, producing 2 x 150 bp paired-end reads. In the source study's methods: The reads were demultiplexed and collapsed into UMI-guided consensus sequences using migec v1.2.7. Using mixcr v2.1.11, UMI consensuses were aligned to TRA and TRB V and J templates and then assembled into clonotypes. Clonotypes were classified as expanded or contracted when called significant by both edgeR and NoisET, with noise models trained on biological replicates. For edgeR calls, a false discovery rate-adjusted p below 0.01 and a log2 fold-change threshold of 1 were applied. PCA with hierarchical clustering of max-normalized trajectories of the 1000 most abundant clonotypes was used as exploratory dynamics analysis. The CD4 or CD8 phenotype of responding clones was assigned using the separately sequenced CD4+ and CD8+ repertoires. Starting from the raw public reads, TCRdb applied fastp trimming at Q25, assembled clones with MiXCR and retained in-frame beta chains. Identical CDR3 proteins give one entry, which carries the most common genes and DNA. These V and J calls derive from TCRdb rather than the authors' analysis. This sample holds 100,000 or so distinct CDR3 sequences; 11% were observed only once. The ten biggest clones cover approximately 40% of the sample.

The chain links TRBV9 with TRBJ1-1; TRBD1 might be the D gene, on 6 matching bases. The sequencing input was PBMCs or a T cell subset sorted from them (not recorded which). The clonotype originates from a man younger than 35 who had mild COVID-19 (a few samples of this study predate the infection). The sample titles of this study are shuffled in the database, so cell type and time point are left out; the donor was told from shared clones. Here the CDR3 is given as CASQDPGAGTEAFF. Read as DNA, the sequence is TGTGCCAGCCAAGACCCGGGGGCCGGCACTGAAGCTTTCTTT.